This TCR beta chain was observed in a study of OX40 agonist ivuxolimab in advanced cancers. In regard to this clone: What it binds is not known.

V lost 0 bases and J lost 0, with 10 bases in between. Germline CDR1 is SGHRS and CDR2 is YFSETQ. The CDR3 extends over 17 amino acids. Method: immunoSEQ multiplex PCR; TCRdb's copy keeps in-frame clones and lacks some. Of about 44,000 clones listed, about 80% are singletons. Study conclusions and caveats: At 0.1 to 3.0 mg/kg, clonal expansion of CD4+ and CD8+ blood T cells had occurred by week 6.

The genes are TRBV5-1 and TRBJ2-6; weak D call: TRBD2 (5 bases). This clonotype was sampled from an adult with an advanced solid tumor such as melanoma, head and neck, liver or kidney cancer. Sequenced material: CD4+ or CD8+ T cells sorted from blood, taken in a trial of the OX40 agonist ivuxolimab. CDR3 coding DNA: TGCGCCAGCAGCTTGGGACGGGGTAGCTCTGGGGCCAACGTCCTGACTTTC. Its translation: CASSLGRGSSGANVLTF.